These 23 T cell receptor beta chains were sequenced from one sample in a study of blood T cell repertoires in COVID-19. The table came from immunoSEQ multiplex PCR; TCRdb's copy has only in-frame clones and leaves some out. This repertoire shows over 250,000 clones, around nine tenths found once; its top ten account for approximately 2.6%. The sequenced sample consisted of PBMCs or T cells enriched from blood (not recorded which). All receptors derive from a young woman who had recovered from COVID-19.

The rearrangement joins TRBV10-2 to TRBJ1-5; possible D gene TRBD1, 5 bases. V lost 8 bases and J 7 bases, leaving 21 bases between the germline ends. CDR1 WSHSY and CDR2 SAAADI come from the germline V gene. This CDR3 is 15 amino acids long. CDR3 sequence: CASLLSIGGGQPQHF. The CDR3 nucleotides read TGCGCCAGCCTTTTGTCGATCGGGGGAGGCCAGCCCCAGCATTTT.

The chain carries TRBV9 and TRBJ2-7; 8 bases align to TRBD2. Looked up from germline, CDR1 is SGDLS and CDR2 is YYNGEE. Trimming took 3 bases from V and 6 from J; bases not matched to a gene: 5. This CDR3 is 13 amino acids long. The CDR3 loop reads CASSGTGGGEQYF. The CDR3 region has the DNA TGTGCCAGCAGCGGGACGGGAGGGGGCGAGCAGTACTTC. Supplemented by reference TRBV9 and TRBJ2-7, the full variable domain reads DSGVTQTPKHLITATGQRVTLRCSPRSGDLSVYWYQQSLDQGLQFLIQYYNGEERAKGNILERFSAQQFPDLHSELNLSSLELGDSALYFCASSGTGGGEQYFGPGTRLTVT.

The chain couples TRBV9 to TRBJ2-3; D is undetermined. CDR1 and CDR2 (germline): SGDLS, YYNGEE. The V end was cut by 1 base, the J end by 2 bases, with 11 bases between. This CDR3 spans 15 amino acids. This CDR3 reads CASSVQASFTDTQYF. DNA of the CDR3: TGTGCCAGCAGCGTACAGGCGTCCTTCACAGATACGCAGTATTTT.

This clone has just one count. V gene TRBV3-1 (or the pseudogene TRBV3-2) combines with J gene TRBJ2-5; D gene uncertain. The germline gives CDR1 LGHDT, CDR2 YNNKEL (reference sequence). V was cut by 0 bases and J by 3 bases, with 11 bases left in between. The CDR3 length is 15 residues. The CDR3 DNA follows: TGTGCCAGCAGCCAAGAATTGTCTTTAGAAGAGACCCAGTACTTC. Its translation is CASSQELSLEETQYF.

The chain joins TRBV6-2 or TRBV6-3 to TRBJ2-7; TRBD2 is a possible D gene (6 bases). Trimming removed 6 bases from V and 3 bases from J, with 12 bases in between. From germline, CDR1 is MNHEY and CDR2 SVGEGT. CDR3 length: 13 residues. CDR3: CASSPRDFYEQYF. The CDR3, as DNA: TGTGCCAGCAGCCCCCGGGACTTCTACGAGCAGTACTTC.

The chain carries TRBV4-2 and TRBJ1-4; maybe TRBD1 (5 bases). With 2 bases removed from V and 5 bases from J, the gap between germline ends came to 12 bases. This CDR3 contains 15 residues. Germline CDR1 LGHNA, CDR2 YNFKEQ. The CDR3 sequence: CASSQSRDYNEKLFF. The CDR3 nucleotides are TGTGCCAGCAGCCAAAGTAGGGACTACAATGAAAAACTGTTTTTT.

The rearrangement links TRBV11-3 to TRBJ2-1, with 8 bases matching TRBD2. The CDR3 runs to 18 residues. CDR1 SGHNT and CDR2 YENEEA come from the germline V gene. J gave up 2 bases and V 3 bases, and 12 bases lay outside the gene matches. CDR3 amino acids: CASSLAGTSPSPYNEQFF. The CDR3 DNA is TGTGCCAGCAGCTTGGCCGGGACTAGTCCTAGTCCCTACAATGAGCAGTTCTTC.

This chain joins TRBV9 and TRBJ2-3; no definite D call. CDR3 length: 16 amino acids. The V gene lost 3 bases and the J gene lost 1 base, with 15 bases spanning the gap. Per germline, CDR1 SGDLS and CDR2 YYNGEE. CDR3 in amino acids: CASSASEDSGTDTQYF. Written as DNA, the CDR3 is TGTGCCAGCAGCGCGTCCGAAGACTCAGGCACAGATACGCAGTATTTT.

This clone was counted once. The V call is TRBV27, the J call TRBJ1-6, with D possibly TRBD1 on 6 matching bases. Germline V gene sequence: CDR1 MNHEY, CDR2 SMNVEV (reference sequence). The V and J ends lost 6 bases and 6 bases respectively, with 15 bases between them. This CDR3 contains 15 residues. CDR3 residues: CASSQQGLLNSPLHF. The CDR3, as DNA: TGTGCCAGCAGCCAACAGGGTTTACTTAATTCACCCCTCCACTTT.

This clone was recorded at least ten times. This chain joins TRBV13 and TRBJ1-2, with D possibly TRBD1 on 6 matching bases. The CDR3 loop spans 14 amino acids. The V end was cut by 5 bases, the J end by 6 bases, with 16 bases between. In germline, CDR1 is PRHDT, CDR2 FYEKMQ (reference sequence). As DNA, the CDR3 is TGTGCCAGCAGCCCGGCAGGGGTGCCCGATGGCTACACCTTC. This sequence encodes CASSPAGVPDGYTF. Complete variable domain (other parts from reference TRBV13 and TRBJ1-2): AAGVIQSPRHLIKEKRETATLKCYPIPRHDTVYWYQQGPGQDPQFLISFYEKMQSDKGSIPDRFSAQQFSDYHSELNMSSLELGDSALYFCASSPAGVPDGYTFGSGTRLTVV.

The CDR3 is CASTDISYNEQFF. CDR3 in DNA: TGCGCCAGCACAGATATCTCCTACAATGAGCAGTTCTTC. The V gene is TRBV5-1, the J gene TRBJ2-1; D is ambiguous. This CDR3 is 13 amino acids long. Germline V gene lookup returns CDR1 SGHRS and CDR2 YFSETQ. The V end was cut by 6 bases, the J end by 0 bases, with 7 bases between.

The chain is built from TRBV6-2 or TRBV6-3 and TRBJ1-2; D may be TRBD1 (5 bases). The germline V gene has CDR1 MNHEY and CDR2 SVGEGT. CDR3 length: 17 amino acids. Trimming left V 0 bases short and J 0 bases short, with 14 bases between. CDR3 in amino acids: CASSYSLRGGPNYGYTF. For the CDR3, the DNA is TGTGCCAGCAGTTACTCGTTGAGGGGAGGTCCTAACTATGGCTACACCTTC.

The chain couples TRBV5-1 to TRBJ1-4; D uncertain. The CDR3 consists of 16 residues. V was shortened by 0 bases and J by 0 bases, with 9 bases between the two germline ends. The germline V gene has CDR1 SGHRS and CDR2 YFSETQ. Here the CDR3 DNA reads TGCGCCAGCAGCTTGGACAGATTTGCAACTAATGAAAAACTGTTTTTT. It is translated as CASSLDRFATNEKLFF.

The rearrangement uses TRBV19 and TRBJ2-7; the match to TRBD1 covers 8 bases. Per germline, CDR1 LNHDA and CDR2 SQIVND (reference sequence). This CDR3 comprises 19 residues. The ends lost 1 base at V and 5 bases at J; junction bases unmatched: 19. CDR3 bases: TGTGCCAGTAGTATAGCTCTGGACAGGGTGGTAGGGCTCTACGACGAGCAGTACTTC. This sequence encodes CASSIALDRVVGLYDEQYF.

The chain employs TRBV12-5 and TRBJ1-3; tentatively, D is TRBD1 (6 bases). The length of the CDR3 is 16 residues. V was clipped by 0 bases and J by 0 bases, with 9 bases between them. CDR1 is LGHNT, CDR2 FRNRAP, per germline. The CDR3 DNA follows: TGTGCTAGTGGTTTGGTTACAGGGACCTCTGGAAACACCATATATTTT. As protein: CASGLVTGTSGNTIYF.

The chain joins TRBV7-9 to TRBJ1-2; D unresolved. This CDR3 region has 12 residues. V lost 5 bases and J 8 bases, leaving 12 bases between the germline ends. Germline CDR1 is SEHNR and CDR2 is FQNEAQ (reference sequence). This CDR3 is CASSPSGGGYTF. CDR3 sequence (DNA): TGTGCCAGCAGCCCATCTGGTGGCGGCTACACCTTC.

This clone was detected a few times. In DNA form, the CDR3 reads TGTGCCAGCAGCTTAGGGGGGACAGGGCGGGCCGCGGGGACCCAGTACTTC. This translates into CASSLGGTGRAAGTQYF. The chain links TRBV7-2 to TRBJ2-5; 9 nucleotides align to TRBD1. CDR1 is SGHTA and CDR2 is FQGNSA in the germline V gene. CDR3 length: 17 amino acids. V shed 1 base and J 7 bases; nucleotides not matched to a gene: 13. Full variable domain (remainder filled in from reference TRBV7-2 and TRBJ2-5): GAGVSQSPSNKVTEKGKDVELRCDPISGHTALYWYRQSLGQGLEFLIYFQGNSAPDKSGLPSDRFSAERTGGSVSTLTIQRTQQEDSAVYLCASSLGGTGRAAGTQYFGPGTRLLVL.

The chain is built from TRBV13 and TRBJ1-1, with a tentative D call TRBD1 (5 bases). Germline assignment: CDR1 PRHDT and CDR2 FYEKMQ (reference sequence). The CDR3 spans 18 residues. V was clipped by 2 bases and J by 1 base, with 20 bases between them. CDR3 in DNA: TGTGCCAGCAGCTTAAAGCGACAGCTTTACGGAGCGAACACTGAAGCTTTCTTT. It yields the protein CASSLKRQLYGANTEAFF.

The chain uses TRBV5-1 and TRBJ1-1; D gene ambiguous. There are 13 residues in the CDR3. Germline CDR1 is SGHRS and CDR2 is YFSETQ. The V gene lost 4 bases and the J gene lost 0 bases, with 7 bases spanning the gap. The CDR3, as DNA: TGCGCCAGCAGCGCAGATATGAACACTGAAGCTTTCTTT. Amino acids: CASSADMNTEAFF. The full variable domain, with the rest looked up from reference TRBV5-1 and TRBJ1-1, is KAGVTQTPRYLIKTRGQQVTLSCSPISGHRSVSWYQQTPGQGLQFLFEYFSETQRNKGNFPGRFSGRQFSNSRSEMNVSTLELGDSALYLCASSADMNTEAFFGQGTRLTVV.

This chain joins TRBV7-9 and TRBJ2-1, with 13 bases fitting TRBD2. CDR1 SEHNR and CDR2 FQNEAQ come from the germline V gene (reference sequence). V was clipped by 5 bases and J by 4 bases; unmatched bases: 2. CDR3 length: 15 amino acids. CDR3 nucleotides: TGTGCCAGCAGCGGACTAGCGGGAGAATACAATGAGCAGTTCTTC. Protein: CASSGLAGEYNEQFF.

The J gene is TRBJ1-1, the V gene TRBV11-2; 7 bases are a match to TRBD1. This CDR3 region has 15 residues. After removal of 5 bases from V and 2 bases from J, the junction contained 8 bases not matched to a gene. Per germline, CDR1 SGHAT and CDR2 FQNNGV. Here the CDR3 DNA reads TGTGCCAGCAGCGAGGAACAGGGGCTTAACACTGAAGCTTTCTTT. Translation gives CASSEEQGLNTEAFF.

J is TRBJ1-1 and V is TRBV19; no clear D. CDR3 length: 14 amino acids. Germline CDR1 LNHDA, CDR2 SQIVND (reference sequence). V lost 4 bases, J lost 3 bases, and 12 bases lay in between. The CDR3 nucleotides are TGTGCCAGTAGTACAAGTCGCGAGGACACTGAAGCTTTCTTT. It codes for CASSTSREDTEAFF.

The J gene is TRBJ1-1, the V gene TRBV14, with unresolved D. V lost 1 base and J lost 9, with 12 bases in between. The CDR3 loop spans 13 amino acids. Germline V gene lookup returns CDR1 SGHDN and CDR2 FVKESK. The CDR3 DNA reads as TGTGCCAGCAGCCAAGTGGTAGGAGGGAAAGCTTTCTTT. Translation: CASSQVVGGKAFF.